The next 9 T cell receptor beta chains were all read from a single sample in a study of blood T cell repertoires in COVID-19 (dated by TCRdb to about 2020). The library was produced with the immunoSEQ multiplex PCR assay. TCRdb mirrors the immuneACCESS table, restricted to in-frame sequences. Some clones are absent from its copies; in checked studies, under half trace to an unresolved V gene, and the reason for the others is unknown. This sample has 120,000 or so clones in its table, and 85% to 90% of those were observed once. Under 8% of the sample is in the top ten clones. The sample consisted of peripheral blood. These receptors all come from a man of 80 years or more with active or convalescent COVID-19.

The V and J genes are TRBV25-1 and TRBJ2-6; a possible D gene is TRBD1 (5 bases). Trimming took off 6 bases at V and 0 bases at J, with 6 bases between the two ends. This CDR3 has 14 residues. The V gene's germline CDR1 is MGHDK and CDR2 SYGVNS. The CDR3 DNA is TGTGCCAGCAGGGACAACTCTGGGGCCAACGTCCTGACTTTC. This codes for CASRDNSGANVLTF.

Remarks on this clone: Its ends do not fully match the called genes, so a read error is possible. The chain recombines TRBV9 with TRBJ2-5; D may be TRBD2 (6 bases). The CDR3 runs to 14 residues. Germline V gives CDR1 SGDLS, CDR2 YYNGEE. The CDR3 DNA follows: TGTGCCAGCAGCCATAGCGGAGACCAAGAGATCCAGTACTTC. The encoded protein is CASSHSGDQEIQYF.

In its sample, this clone was seen a few times. The chain combines TRBV23-1 with TRBJ1-5; D is ambiguous. TRBV23-1 is an ORF, and what it does is uncertain. V dropped 3 bases and J dropped 1 base, with 16 bases sitting between them. The CDR3 has 17 residues. The CDR3 spells CASSHPESGGSNQPQHF. CDR3 coding DNA: TGCGCCAGCAGTCACCCGGAATCGGGCGGGAGCAATCAGCCCCAGCATTTT.

The rearrangement joins TRBV9 to TRBJ2-1, with no clear D. The CDR3 loop spans 13 amino acids. Germline V gene lookup returns CDR1 SGDLS and CDR2 YYNGEE. The ends were cut back, 4 bases at V and 2 bases at J, with 7 bases in the middle. CDR3 amino acids: CASSPQTYNEQFF. CDR3 DNA: TGTGCCAGCAGCCCTCAGACCTACAATGAGCAGTTCTTC. Drawing the rest from reference TRBV9 and TRBJ2-1, the complete variable domain is DSGVTQTPKHLITATGQRVTLRCSPRSGDLSVYWYQQSLDQGLQFLIQYYNGEERAKGNILERFSAQQFPDLHSELNLSSLELGDSALYFCASSPQTYNEQFFGPGTRLTVL.

A single count supports this clone. The genes are TRBV30 and TRBJ2-3; 7 positions agree with TRBD1. CDR1 is GTSNPN and CDR2 is SVGIG in the germline V gene (reference sequence). This CDR3 is built from 15 residues. The V gene end was trimmed by 0 bases and the J gene end by 4 bases; junction bases not matched to a gene: 7. The CDR3 DNA sequence: TGTGCCTGGAGTGTTGGTGAGGGGGCCGCAGATACGCAGTATTTT. Protein product: CAWSVGEGAADTQYF.

The chain joins TRBV7-8 to TRBJ1-4; D is possibly TRBD1 (6 bases). CDR3 length equals 16 residues. With 5 bases removed from V and 5 bases from J, the gap between germline ends came to 18 bases. In germline, CDR1 is SGHVS, CDR2 FQNEAQ. CDR3 loop: CASSQGGAGRNEKLFF. The CDR3 DNA follows: TGTGCCAGCAGCCAAGGGGGGGCAGGGCGAAATGAAAAACTGTTTTTT.

The CDR3 here is CASRGTAEGTQYF. Written as DNA, the CDR3 is TGTGCCAGCAGAGGGACAGCGGAAGGGACCCAGTACTTC. The chain combines TRBV12-3 or TRBV12-4 with TRBJ2-5; the match to TRBD1 covers 7 bases. The CDR3 sequence is 13 residues long. Trimming cost V 6 bases and J 7 bases; bases outside gene matches: 8.

This sequence joins TRBV5-4 and TRBJ2-1; 7 positions match TRBD1. V shed 1 base, J shed 7 bases, and the junction held 8 bases outside the gene matches. CDR1 and CDR2 (germline): SGHNT, YYREEE (reference sequence). This CDR3 has 15 amino acids. The DNA for the CDR3 is TGTGCCAGCAGCTTGATGACAGGGCTGTGGAATGAGCAGTTCTTC. Amino acid sequence: CASSLMTGLWNEQFF.

V is TRBV7-2 and J is TRBJ2-2; maybe TRBD2 (6 bases). Germline CDR1 SGHTA, CDR2 FQGNSA. The CDR3 has 16 residues. V lost 1 base, J lost 4 bases, and 13 bases lay in between. CDR3 protein: CASSLVGGVRTGELFF. The CDR3 DNA is TGTGCCAGCAGCTTAGTCGGCGGGGTACGCACCGGGGAGCTGTTTTTT.